A single sample is the source of the 20 T cell receptor beta chains below, sequenced in a study of blood T cells in healthy people across ages. For the second PCR, which ran for roughly 6 to 12 cycles, a sample-barcoded 5' primer and a J-beta primer mix were used. One entry per CDR3 protein, called by TCRdb with MiXCR from the 5' RACE reads. The sample comprises around 790,000 distinct CDR3 sequences, more than 40% of which are singletons, and approximately 19% rests with the top ten. The material sequenced was blood. These receptors were collected from a man aged 55 to 70 in good health.

The chain couples TRBV5-4 to TRBJ2-3, with 9 bases fitting TRBD2. The V gene's germline CDR1 is SGHNT and CDR2 YYREEE (reference sequence). Trimming removed 4 bases from V and 2 bases from J; junction bases left unmatched: 5. CDR3 length: 15 amino acids. CDR3 nucleotide sequence: TGTGCCAGCAGCCATAGCGGGGGAACCACAGATACGCAGTATTTT. It specifies CASSHSGGTTDTQYF.

This clonotype has at least ten counts. This chain connects TRBV11-2 to TRBJ2-1, with D perhaps TRBD2 (6 bases). This CDR3 spans 15 amino acids. Trimming stripped 5 bases from V and 0 bases from J, with 11 bases between. Germline CDR1 and CDR2: SGHAT and FQNNGV. CDR3 coding DNA: TGTGCCAGCAGCCAGGGACTGAGCTCCTACAATGAGCAGTTCTTC. Translation gives CASSQGLSSYNEQFF. The whole variable domain, remainder taken from reference TRBV11-2 and TRBJ2-1, is EAGVAQSPRYKIIEKRQSVAFWCNPISGHATLYWYQQILGQGPKLLIQFQNNGVVDDSQLPKDRFSAERLKGVDSTLKIQPAKLEDSAVYLCASSQGLSSYNEQFFGPGTRLTVL.

This clonotype was counted many times. The chain employs TRBV29-1 and TRBJ2-7; unclear D gene. This CDR3 region has 11 residues. Trimming took 5 bases from V and 6 from J, leaving 11 bases between them. CDR1 is SQVTM, CDR2 ANQGSEA, per germline. The CDR3 here is CSVFISTEQYF. In DNA form, the CDR3 reads TGCAGCGTTTTCATTTCGACCGAGCAGTACTTC.

As regards this clonotype: This may stem from a read error, because a much larger clone lies one nucleotide away. The V gene is TRBV11-2, the J gene TRBJ2-4; 7 bases agree with TRBD2. The J call may not be correct, given that the DNA end is closer to TRBJ2-7. CDR3 length: 12 residues. The germline gives CDR1 SGHAT, CDR2 FQNNGV. CDR3: CACSGLVGEQYF. The CDR3 nucleotides read TGTGCCTGCAGCGGACTAGTGGGCGAGCAGTACTTC.

For the CDR3, the DNA is TGCAGCGTGCCTCGACGGGCCGCAGCCGGGGAGACCCAGTACTTC. Its translation is CSVPRRAAAGETQYF. The chain combines TRBV29-1 with TRBJ2-7; D gene unclear. TRBJ2-5 explains the end of the DNA better; the J call may be wrong. Germline values: CDR1 SQVTM, CDR2 ANQGSEA. There are 15 residues in the CDR3.

The chain is built from TRBV13 and TRBJ2-3, with 11 bases that match TRBD2. V lost 5 bases, J lost 3 bases, and 4 bases stayed unmatched. The CDR3 runs 15 residues. CDR1 and CDR2 from the germline V gene are PRHDT and FYEKMQ (reference sequence). CDR3 bases: TGTGCCAGCAGCACATCTAGCGGGGGGACAGATACGCAGTATTTT. It yields the protein CASSTSSGGTDTQYF.

The CDR3 is CASSLASEGIQYF. The CDR3 DNA is TGTGCCAGCAGCTTAGCTAGTGAGGGCATTCAGTACTTC. The J gene is TRBJ2-4, the V gene TRBV7-2; possible D gene TRBD2, 5 bases. Germline-derived CDR1 and CDR2 are SGHTA and FQGNSA. V was pared by 0 bases and J by 9 bases, with 9 bases between. This CDR3 is 13 amino acids long.

The gene calls are TRBV7-9 and TRBJ2-3; D not resolved. In germline, CDR1 is SEHNR, CDR2 FQNEAQ (reference sequence). Trimming removed 3 bases at V and 4 bases at J, with 11 bases between. The CDR3 sequence is 14 residues long. The CDR3 is CASSFHSRADTQYF. CDR3 bases: TGTGCCAGCAGCTTCCATTCTAGGGCAGATACGCAGTATTTT.

J is TRBJ1-1 and V is TRBV9; TRBD1 aligns across 7 bases. The germline V gene encodes CDR1 SGDLS and CDR2 YYNGEE. With V trimmed by 3 bases and J by 4 bases, 3 bases remained unmatched. The CDR3 runs to 13 residues. CDR3 sequence: CASSEGAGTEAFF. CDR3 in DNA: TGTGCCAGCAGCGAGGGGGCGGGCACTGAAGCTTTCTTT. Full variable domain (outside the CDR3, taken from reference TRBV9 and TRBJ1-1): DSGVTQTPKHLITATGQRVTLRCSPRSGDLSVYWYQQSLDQGLQFLIQYYNGEERAKGNILERFSAQQFPDLHSELNLSSLELGDSALYFCASSEGAGTEAFFGQGTRLTVV.

Comments on this clonotype: A single base separates this from a much larger clone, so it may be a read error. The V call is TRBV29-1, the J call TRBJ2-1; no clear D. V gave up 7 bases and J gave up 13 bases, with 17 bases separating them. The CDR3 length is 11 residues. Germline V gene sequence: CDR1 SQVTM, CDR2 ANQGSEA. The CDR3 spells CSAESVETQFF. The DNA for the CDR3 is TGCAGCGCCGAGAGCGTAGAGACCCAGTTCTTC.

The rearrangement uses TRBV20-1 and TRBJ1-6; D perhaps matches TRBD1 (5 bases). Trimming left V 2 bases short and J 7 bases short, with 12 bases between. The CDR3 has 14 residues. Germline V CDR1 and CDR2: DFQATT, SNEGSKA (reference sequence). The CDR3 DNA is TGCAGTGCTAGAATGGGGCCTTCGAATTCACCCCTCCACTTT. Protein sequence: CSARMGPSNSPLHF.

This sequence joins TRBV6-2 or TRBV6-3 and TRBJ2-4; D gene uncertain. TRBJ2-7 matches the DNA end more closely, so the J call is doubtful. Germline CDR1 is MNHEY and CDR2 is SVGEGT. The CDR3 runs 15 residues. The CDR3 DNA reads TGTGCCAGCAGTTTGATCCTCCGACTGGGTGACGAGCAGTACTTC. It is translated as CASSLILRLGDEQYF.

The table lists this clonotype with a few counts. The chain is built from TRBV29-1 and TRBJ2-1, with a tentative D call TRBD2 (6 bases). In germline, CDR1 is SQVTM, CDR2 ANQGSEA. This CDR3 is built from 14 residues. Trimming took off 4 bases at V and 3 bases at J, with 13 bases between the two ends. CDR3 amino acids: CSVVKGGVYNEQFF. The DNA of the CDR3 is TGCAGCGTTGTAAAGGGCGGGGTCTACAATGAGCAGTTCTTC.

The chain uses TRBV6-2 or TRBV6-3 and TRBJ2-1; perhaps D is TRBD1 or TRBD2 (5 bases each). Germline values: CDR1 MNHEY, CDR2 SVGEGT. The V end was cut by 7 bases, the J end by 7 bases, with 20 bases between. The CDR3 length is 15 residues. The CDR3 sequence: CASIQDSNGRNEQFF. Written as DNA, the CDR3 is TGTGCCAGCATTCAAGACAGCAATGGGAGAAATGAGCAGTTCTTC.

CDR3 coding DNA: TGTGCCAGCAGGGAACAGGCTGCTTCTAACTATGGCTACACCTTC. Its protein product is CASREQAASNYGYTF. The V and J genes are TRBV27 and TRBJ1-2; TRBD1 might be the D (5 bases). V gave up 6 bases and J gave up 0 bases, with 14 bases separating them. CDR1 is MNHEY, CDR2 SMNVEV, per germline (reference sequence). CDR3 length equals 15 residues.

This clonotype has only a few counts. CDR3 DNA sequence: TGCAGCGTGCGACCGGGACAGGCATACAATGAGCAGTTCTTC. Encoded protein: CSVRPGQAYNEQFF. V gene TRBV29-1 combines with J gene TRBJ2-1, with 8 bases fitting TRBD1. After removal of 6 bases from V and 4 bases from J, the junction contained 8 bases not matched to a gene. The V gene's germline CDR1 is SQVTM and CDR2 ANQGSEA. CDR3 length equals 14 residues.

V gene TRBV7-2 combines with J gene TRBJ1-2; D possibly corresponds to TRBD1 (6 bases). The CDR3 is 17 amino acids. The V and J ends lost 4 bases and 0 bases respectively, with 18 bases between them. Germline loops: CDR1 SGHTA, CDR2 FQGNSA. CDR3 residues: CASSSPGQGPSNYGYTF. The CDR3 DNA follows: TGTGCCAGCAGCTCACCGGGACAAGGACCCTCTAACTATGGCTACACCTTC.

The rearrangement joins TRBV20-1 to TRBJ1-1; TRBD1 matches 8 bases. The CDR3 has 16 amino acids. Germline V gene data show CDR1 as DFQATT and CDR2 as SNEGSKA (reference sequence). With V trimmed by 3 bases and J by 4 bases, 13 bases remained unmatched. This chain's CDR3 is CSASGASGGLGTEAFF. The CDR3 nucleotides read TGCAGTGCTAGTGGGGCCTCAGGGGGCTTGGGCACTGAAGCTTTCTTT.

This clonotype has just a few counts. The chain employs TRBV20-1 and TRBJ2-7; D is possibly TRBD2 (6 bases). The CDR3 is made up of 11 amino acids. Trimming pared 3 bases from V and 6 bases from J, leaving 9 bases between. Germline V gene lookup returns CDR1 DFQATT and CDR2 SNEGSKA (reference sequence). Here the CDR3 DNA reads TGCAGTGCTAGGAGGAGGGCCGAGCAGTACTTC. Protein: CSARRRAEQYF.

There are a few counts of this clonotype. This chain connects TRBV29-1 to TRBJ2-7; no clear D. Trimming removed 0 bases from V and 5 bases from J, with 5 bases in between. The CDR3 loop spans 11 amino acids. From germline, CDR1 is SQVTM and CDR2 ANQGSEA. This chain's CDR3 is CSVEEGDEQYF. CDR3 coding DNA: TGCAGCGTTGAAGAGGGCGACGAGCAGTACTTC.